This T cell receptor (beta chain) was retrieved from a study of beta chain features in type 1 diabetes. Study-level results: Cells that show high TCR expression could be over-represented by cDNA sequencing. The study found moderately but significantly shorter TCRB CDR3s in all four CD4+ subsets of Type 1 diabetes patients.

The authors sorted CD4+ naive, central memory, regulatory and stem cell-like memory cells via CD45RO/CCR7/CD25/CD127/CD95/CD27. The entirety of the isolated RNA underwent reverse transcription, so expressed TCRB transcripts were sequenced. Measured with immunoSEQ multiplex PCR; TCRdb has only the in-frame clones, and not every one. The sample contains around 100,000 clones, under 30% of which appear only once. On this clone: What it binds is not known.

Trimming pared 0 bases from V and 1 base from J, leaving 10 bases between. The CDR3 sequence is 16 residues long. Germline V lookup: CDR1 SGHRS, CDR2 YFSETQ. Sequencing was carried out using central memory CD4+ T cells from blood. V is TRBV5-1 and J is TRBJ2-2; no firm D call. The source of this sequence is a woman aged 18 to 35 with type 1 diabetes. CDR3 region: CASSLVVLMNTGELFF. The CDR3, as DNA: TGCGCCAGCAGCTTGGTGGTTCTAATGAACACCGGGGAGCTGTTTTTT.